This T cell receptor (beta chain) stems from a study of shared T cell receptors in the human thymus. Produced via immunoSEQ multiplex PCR; TCRdb's table is partial and in-frame only. The profile shows 720,000 or so clones, approximately 83% of them singletons. The V end was cut by 9 bases, the J end by 9 bases, with 11 bases between. CDR1 MNHNS and CDR2 SASEGT come from the germline V gene. This CDR3 contains 10 residues. Separately, the same data were catalogued under a study of human thymus T cells. As that study records: Resections from corrective heart surgery supplied the thymus tissue. Thymic repertoires from unrelated individuals overlapped highly, related research reported.

Sequenced sample: thymocytes. The TCR originated in a girl less than two years old with a congenital heart defect. The J gene is TRBJ1-1, the V gene TRBV6-1; D gene ambiguous. The CDR3 sequence: CASRVIKAFF. The CDR3 DNA sequence: TGTGCCAGTCGGGTAATTAAAGCTTTCTTT.